The entry below gives a single T cell receptor beta chain sequence along with its context. What this receptor recognizes is not known. Base qualities were left out, and no much larger clone turns up one base away. This same CDR3 is encoded by further DNA sequences in the sample. The entire isolated RNA was reverse transcribed using the High Capacity cDNA Reverse Transcription Kit, and thus expressed TCRB transcripts were sequenced. Naive, central memory and regulatory T cell samples underwent deep immunoSEQ sequencing, averaging around 3.9 million total reads per sample. After sorted cells were lysed in RLT buffer, RNA was extracted with DNase-treated RNeasy Micro or Mini kits, with the choice depending on cell number. Each cell subset was processed on its own to prevent cross-contamination, while patient and healthy donor samples were processed together. Using the immunoSEQ multiplex PCR, TCRB sequences were amplified from cDNA into 87-bp fragments spanning the CDR3 region. Sequencing of the amplicons was performed on the Illumina HiSeq platform. Per the source publication's procedure: Synthetic template baselines were used to correct PCR bias computationally, reads within Hamming distance 2 were collapsed together, and singletons that could not be merged were discarded. Reads were aligned to IMGT to assign V, D and J genes, CDR3 length, and insertions or deletions at six rearrangement sites. Within each subset, clonotype counts were normalized to the number of sorted cells before true diversity and Gini coefficients were calculated with the tcR R package. Repertoire sharing was quantified using the overlap coefficient calculated on TCRB nucleotide sequences. Here the immuneACCESS table is served through TCRdb, limited to in-frame sequences with V and J called. Missing clones are a known gap in these copies; in checked studies unresolved V genes cover under half, and the rest lacks a known reason. The DNA was the basis for D and trimming; V, J and clone size are from that table. Within this sample are 150,000 or so clones, with 9% to 10% of them counted one time only. Of the sample, approximately 0.69% is held by the ten largest clones.

Each donor gave one peripheral blood draw, averaging roughly 120 mL, which was collected into heparinised tubes. A BD FACSAria II was used to sort naive, central memory, regulatory and stem cell-like memory CD4+ T cells with a panel that included CD45RO, CCR7, CD25, CD127, CD95 and CD27. Purity was above 95% for every sorted population. PBMCs were separated immediately by Lymphoprep density gradient centrifugation and were stained directly, without being cultured. So that batch effects would be minimized, each experiment stained and sorted samples in pairs, pairing one healthy donor with one patient. This entry is derived from a study of beta chain features in type 1 diabetes listed by TCRdb under 2018. Turning to the overall study: Patients and healthy donors did not differ in mean age, gender distribution, total cell number or subset yield. Whereas all 30 or so donors provided naive and central memory subsets, regulatory and stem cell-like memory subsets were isolated from just 8 patients and roughly eight healthy donors. In the study, TCRB repertoires of sorted circulating CD4+ T cell subsets from recently diagnosed type 1 diabetes patients were compared with those of matched healthy donors. Across all samples, some 100,000,000 sorted cells were examined, and cell number per subset correlated strongly with RNA yield.

The research as a whole found: At VDJ recombination sites, patients with type 1 diabetes made fewer insertions and deleted more nucleotides, a pattern implying thymic rearrangement abnormalities. Shorter templates might be favored by PCR, yet because patient and control samples were amplified and corrected together, any such skew would affect both groups equally. Sequencing cDNA rather than genomic DNA could over-represent highly expressing activated cells, although activation and CD3 levels did not differ between groups. In all four CD4+ subsets, TCRB CDR3 length was moderately but significantly shorter in type 1 diabetes patients. Because the HLA sub-analyses included only small numbers of individuals, any influence of HLA type on TCRB rearrangement was left unresolved. The naive, central memory and regulatory TCRB repertoires appeared to resemble one another more closely among patients than among healthy donors.

From a lookup of the germline V gene (reference sequence), CDR1 and CDR2 are LNHDA and SQIVND. Measured from the cysteine to the phenylalanine, the CDR3 is 15 residues long. Of the read, only the CDR3 DNA is kept; its 45 bases are in frame from base 1. At the junction V is shortened by 3 bases and J by 1 base; bases outside the gene matches: 1. Here the chain combines TRBV19 and TRBJ2-5; TRBD2 agrees with 11 junctional bases. The sample taken for sequencing was central memory CD4+ T cells from blood. The receptor was isolated from a woman in her thirties or forties in good health. At the DNA level, the sequence is TGTGCCAGTAGTATCCTAGCGGGGGGCCAAGAGACCCAGTACTTC. Translated, this gives CASSILAGGQETQYF.